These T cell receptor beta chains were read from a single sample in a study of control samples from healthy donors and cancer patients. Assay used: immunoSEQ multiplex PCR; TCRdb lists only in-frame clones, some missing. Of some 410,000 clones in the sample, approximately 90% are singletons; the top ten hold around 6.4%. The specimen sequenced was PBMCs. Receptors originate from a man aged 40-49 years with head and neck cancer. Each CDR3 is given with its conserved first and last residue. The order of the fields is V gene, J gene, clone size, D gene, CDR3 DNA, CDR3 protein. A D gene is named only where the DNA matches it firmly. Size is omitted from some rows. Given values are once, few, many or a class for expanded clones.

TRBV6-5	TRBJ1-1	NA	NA	TGTGCCAGCGGAAAGGGGCCAGCTATGAACACTGAAGCTTTCTTT	CASGKGPAMNTEAFF
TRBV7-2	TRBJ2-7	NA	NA	TGTGCCAGCAGCTTTAACAGCCCATACGAGCAGTACTTC	CASSFNSPYEQYF
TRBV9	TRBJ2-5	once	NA	TGTGCCAGCAGCGTCACGGTAATTGCCGAGACCCAGTACTTC	CASSVTVIAETQYF
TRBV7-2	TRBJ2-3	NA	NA	TGTGCCAGCAGCTTAGGCCAAGAAAGCACAGATACGCAGTATTTT	CASSLGQESTDTQYF
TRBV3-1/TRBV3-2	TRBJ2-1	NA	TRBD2	TGTGCCAGCAGCCAAGATGGATCCGGGAGGGGCGGTATAGATGAGCAGTTCTTC	CASSQDGSGRGGIDEQFF
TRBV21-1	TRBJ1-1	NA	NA	TGTGCCAACCTCAGAAACACTGAAGCTTTCTTT	CANLRNTEAFF
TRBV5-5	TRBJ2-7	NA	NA	TGTGCCAGCAGCAAAGACACACACTACGAGCAGTACTTC	CASSKDTHYEQYF
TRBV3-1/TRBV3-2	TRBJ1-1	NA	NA	TGTGCCAGCAGCACGTCCTTCAGGAACACTGAAGCTTTCTTT	CASSTSFRNTEAFF
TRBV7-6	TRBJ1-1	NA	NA	TGTGCCAGCAGCTTAGATAGAGCGACGACTGAAGCTTTCTTT	CASSLDRATTEAFF
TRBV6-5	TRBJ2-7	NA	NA	TGTGCCAGCAGTTACGGCGGGAGCGGGGACACCTACGAGCAGTACTTC	CASSYGGSGDTYEQYF
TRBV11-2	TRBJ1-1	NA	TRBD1	TGTGCCAGCAGCTTAGTTCCGACAGGGGCGAACACTGAAGCTTTCTTT	CASSLVPTGANTEAFF
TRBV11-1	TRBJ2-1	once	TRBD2	TGTGCCAGCAGCTACGGACTAGCGGGAGGGTACAATGAGCAGTTCTTC	CASSYGLAGGYNEQFF
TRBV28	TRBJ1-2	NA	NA	TGTGCCAGCATGGACGGAACTAACTATGGCTACACCTTC	CASMDGTNYGYTF
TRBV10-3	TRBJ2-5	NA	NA	TGTGCCATCAGTGACCCCCAACTAGAAGAGACCCAGTACTTC	CAISDPQLEETQYF
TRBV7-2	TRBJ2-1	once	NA	TGTGCCAGCAGCTTAGGGAGGGGGATCATTATCGATGAGCAGTTCTTC	CASSLGRGIIIDEQFF
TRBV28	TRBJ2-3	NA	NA	TGTGCCAGCAGGGGGCTAAGACAAGGTGGAACAGATACGCAGTATTTT	CASRGLRQGGTDTQYF
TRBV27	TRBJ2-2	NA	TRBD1	TGTGCCAGCAGTTTCAGGGGGCGTCTGACCGGGGAGCTGTTTTTT	CASSFRGRLTGELFF
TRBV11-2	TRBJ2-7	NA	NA	TGTGCCAGCAGCTCCTCCCAGGGGTTTCTGTACGAGCAGTACTTC	CASSSSQGFLYEQYF
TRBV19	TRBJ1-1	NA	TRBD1	TGTGCCAGTAGTAGAACAGGGGGCGACGTGGAAGCTTTCTTT	CASSRTGGDVEAFF
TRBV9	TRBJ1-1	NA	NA	TGTGCCAGCAGCGTAGGTCCGGGCCGGAACACTGAAGCTTTCTTT	CASSVGPGRNTEAFF
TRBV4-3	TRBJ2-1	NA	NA	TGCGCCAGCAGCCAAGATTTGGCGGGGGCAATTGTTGGGCAGTTCTTC	CASSQDLAGAIVGQFF
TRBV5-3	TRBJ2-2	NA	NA	TGTGCCAGAAGCTTGGATAACAGGGACACCGGGGAGCTGTTTTTT	CARSLDNRDTGELFF
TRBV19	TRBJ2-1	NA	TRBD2	TGTGCCAGTAATAAGGGACTAGCGCCAACCTACAATGAGCAGTTCTTC	CASNKGLAPTYNEQFF
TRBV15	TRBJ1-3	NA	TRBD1	TGTGCCACCAGCAGACGCAAGACAGGGAGTGGAAACACCATATATTTT	CATSRRKTGSGNTIYF
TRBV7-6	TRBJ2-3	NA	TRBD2	TGTGCCAGCAGCAACCCTAGCGGGAGGGCATCGTTGGGTAACACAGATACGCAGTATTTT	CASSNPSGRASLGNTDTQYF
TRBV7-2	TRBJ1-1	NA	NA	TGTGCCAGCAGCTTAGCGGGCAGGACAGCTTTCTTT	CASSLAGRTAFF
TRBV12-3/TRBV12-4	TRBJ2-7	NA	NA	TGTGCCAGCCAACTAGGTCAAGGGGTCGAGCAGTACTTC	CASQLGQGVEQYF
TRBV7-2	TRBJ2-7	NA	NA	TGTGCCAGCAGCTTAGTGGGGGGTACTACCTACGAGCAGTACTTC	CASSLVGGTTYEQYF
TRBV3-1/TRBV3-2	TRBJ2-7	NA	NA	TGTGCCAGCAGCCTCAGGGCTACAGCCTACGAGCAGTACTTC	CASSLRATAYEQYF
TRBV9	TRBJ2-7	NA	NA	TGTGCCAGCAGCGCGGAAATCGGGGCCAACGCCTACGAGCAGTACTTC	CASSAEIGANAYEQYF
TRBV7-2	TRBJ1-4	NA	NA	TGTGCCAGCAGCTCCCCCCCGCTTAATGAAAAACTGTTTTTT	CASSSPPLNEKLFF
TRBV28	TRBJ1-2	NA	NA	TGTGCCAGCAGGCCTGACAACAGCTATGGCTACACCTTC	CASRPDNSYGYTF
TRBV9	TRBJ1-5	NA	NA	TGTGCCAGCAGCGTAGCGGTCAGCAATCAGCCCCAGCATTTT	CASSVAVSNQPQHF
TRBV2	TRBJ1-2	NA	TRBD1	TGTGCCAGCAGTACAGGGGGCGACTATGGCTACACCTTC	CASSTGGDYGYTF
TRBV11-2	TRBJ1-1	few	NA	TGTGCCAGCAGCTTAGTAGGGGGGCTGAACACTGAAGCTTTCTTT	CASSLVGGLNTEAFF
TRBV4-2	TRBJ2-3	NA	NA	TGTGCCAGCAGCCAGTTAGCCACAGATACGCAGTATTTT	CASSQLATDTQYF
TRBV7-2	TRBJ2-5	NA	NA	TGTGCCAGCAGCTTAGCCTTAACAGGGCCCGGGGAGACCCAGTACTTC	CASSLALTGPGETQYF
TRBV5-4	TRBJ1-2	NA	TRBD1	TGTGCCAGCAGCTTGGGGGACAGGGGTTGCGGCTACACCTTC	CASSLGDRGCGYTF
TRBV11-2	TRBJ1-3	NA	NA	TGTGCCAGCAGCTTAAGCGGGGCAATTCTTGGAAACACCATATATTTT	CASSLSGAILGNTIYF
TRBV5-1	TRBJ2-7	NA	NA	TGCGCCAGCAGTCCGTCCGGGAGCTCCTACGAGCAGTACTTC	CASSPSGSSYEQYF
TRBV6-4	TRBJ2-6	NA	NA	TGTGCCAGCAGTCCCGGGTCGTATATTGTTAGCTCTGGGGCCAACGTCCTGACTTTC	CASSPGSYIVSSGANVLTF
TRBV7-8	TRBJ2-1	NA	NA	TGTGCCAGCAGCTTCGGGTACTCCTACAATGAGCAGTTCTTC	CASSFGYSYNEQFF
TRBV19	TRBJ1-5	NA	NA	TGTGCCAGTAGTATCACTGACGCGGCTAGCAATCAGCCCCAGCATTTT	CASSITDAASNQPQHF
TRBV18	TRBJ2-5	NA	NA	TGTGCCAGCTCAGCCGGACAGACTCAGGAGACCCAGTACTTC	CASSAGQTQETQYF
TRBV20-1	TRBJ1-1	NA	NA	TGCAGTGCTAGAGATAACACTGAAGCTTTCTTT	CSARDNTEAFF
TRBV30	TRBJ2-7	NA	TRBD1	TGTGCCTGGAGTTCAGGGGGACCCTACGAGCAGTACTTC	CAWSSGGPYEQYF